This T cell receptor beta chain was captured by sequencing in a study of spatial heterogeneity in lung cancer. The CDR3 consists of 14 residues. Losses at the gene ends were 0 bases for V and 3 bases for J; bases not matched to a gene: 1. Germline V lookup: CDR1 SNHLY, CDR2 FYNNEI. Noted time point: sample taken at primary tumor resection. TCRdb reanalysed the 5' RACE reads using MiXCR and keeps one entry per CDR3 protein. Found here are tens of thousands of distinct CDR3 sequences, approximately 12% of them singletons; the top ten hold over 40%. The clonotype originates from a male donor with early-stage non-small cell lung cancer. The chain couples TRBV2 to TRBJ1-1; 7 nucleotides line up with TRBD1. The specimen was PBMCs, collected at surgery. CDR3: CASSEAGQHTEAFF. Written as DNA, the CDR3 is TGTGCCAGCAGTGAAGCGGGACAGCACACTGAAGCTTTCTTT.